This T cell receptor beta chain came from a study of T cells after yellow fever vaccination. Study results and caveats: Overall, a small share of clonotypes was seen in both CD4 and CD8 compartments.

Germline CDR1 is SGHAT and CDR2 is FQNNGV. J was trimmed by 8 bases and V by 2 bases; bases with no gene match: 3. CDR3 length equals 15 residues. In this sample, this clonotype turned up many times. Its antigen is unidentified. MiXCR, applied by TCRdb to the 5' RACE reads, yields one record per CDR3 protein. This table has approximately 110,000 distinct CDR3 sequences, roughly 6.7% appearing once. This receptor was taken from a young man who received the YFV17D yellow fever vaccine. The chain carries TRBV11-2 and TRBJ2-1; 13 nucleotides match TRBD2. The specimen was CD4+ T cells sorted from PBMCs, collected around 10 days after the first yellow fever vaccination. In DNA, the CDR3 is TGTGCCAGCAGCTTAACTAGCGGGGGGGCGGATGAGCAGTTCTTC. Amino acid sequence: CASSLTSGGADEQFF.